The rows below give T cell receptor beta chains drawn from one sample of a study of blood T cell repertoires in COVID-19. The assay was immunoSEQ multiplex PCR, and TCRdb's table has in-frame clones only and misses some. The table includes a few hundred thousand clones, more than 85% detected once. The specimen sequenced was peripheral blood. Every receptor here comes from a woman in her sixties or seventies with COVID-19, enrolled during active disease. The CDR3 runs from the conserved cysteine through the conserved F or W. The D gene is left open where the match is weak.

CATSSSTTNYGYTF	TGTGCCACCAGCTCGTCGACAACGAACTATGGCTACACCTTC	TRBV15	TRBJ1-2	NA	14
CASRAGLALYNEQFF	TGTGCCAGCAGGGCTGGACTAGCGCTCTACAATGAGCAGTTCTTC	TRBV2	TRBJ2-1	TRBD2	15
CAWTPGHSNQPQHF	TGTGCCTGGACCCCAGGGCACAGCAATCAGCCCCAGCATTTT	TRBV30	TRBJ1-5	NA	14
CASSLQGNQPQHF	TGTGCCAGCAGCTTACAGGGGAATCAGCCCCAGCATTTT	TRBV5-4	TRBJ1-5	TRBD1	13
CASSLDAGGIDTIYF	TGCGCCAGCAGCTTGGACGCCGGGGGAATCGACACCATATATTTT	TRBV5-1	TRBJ1-3	NA	15
CASSLGQATYEQYF	TGTGCCAGCAGCCTAGGACAGGCAACCTACGAGCAGTACTTC	TRBV5-6	TRBJ2-7	TRBD1	14
CSVNRGPPITDGYTF	TGCAGCGTAAACAGGGGGCCTCCGATCACTGATGGCTACACCTTC	TRBV29-1	TRBJ1-2	TRBD1	15
CASSQGLSRNEQFF	TGCGCCAGCAGCCAAGGCCTAAGCCGAAATGAGCAGTTCTTC	TRBV4-3	TRBJ2-1	NA	14
CASSVAPGGSYEQYF	TGTGCCAGCAGCGTAGCCCCAGGGGGCTCCTACGAGCAGTACTTC	TRBV9	TRBJ2-7	TRBD1	15
CASSVLGQGTGELFF	TGTGCCAGCAGTGTTCTTGGACAGGGAACCGGGGAGCTGTTTTTT	TRBV6-6	TRBJ2-2	TRBD1	15
CASYIGTGGNQPQHF	TGTGCCAGCTATATCGGGACAGGGGGCAATCAGCCCCAGCATTTT	TRBV6-5	TRBJ1-5	TRBD1	15